The 9 T cell receptor beta chains given below trace back to one sample, sequenced in a study of blood T cells in healthy people across ages. Combining a sample-barcoded 5' primer with a J-beta primer mix, a second PCR ran for roughly 7 to 12 cycles. TCRdb itself ran the 5' RACE reads through MiXCR, one entry per CDR3 protein. The sample includes 890,000 or so distinct CDR3 sequences, approximately 67% seen only once; the top ten take around a quarter. The sequenced sample was blood. The receptors were sampled from a man under 40 in good health.

This clonotype showed up just a few times. The chain joins TRBV4-2 to TRBJ2-7; no reliable D call. Germline CDR1 is LGHNA and CDR2 is YNFKEQ. V gave up 1 base and J gave up 9 bases, with 7 bases separating them. CDR3 size: 11 residues. The CDR3 sequence is CASSQGVGQYF. The CDR3, as DNA: TGTGCCAGCAGCCAAGGGGTCGGGCAGTACTTC.

The gene calls are TRBV18 and TRBJ1-1, with a tentative D call TRBD1 (5 bases). This CDR3 has 16 residues. V was cut by 3 bases and J by 2 bases, with 16 bases left in between. Germline V gives CDR1 KGHSH, CDR2 LQKENI. The DNA for the CDR3 is TGTGCCAGCTCACCTCCCAATGGCGGGACTAACACTGAAGCTTTCTTT. It is translated as CASSPPNGGTNTEAFF.

This clonotype has a handful of counts. The chain couples TRBV11-3 to TRBJ2-1; the D gene is possibly TRBD1 (6 bases). Between the trimmed V and J ends, which lost 1 base and 5 bases, there was a span of 15 bases. Germline CDR1 is SGHNT and CDR2 is YENEEA. This CDR3 has 16 residues. CDR3 in amino acids: CASSLGGSRGDNEQFF. As DNA, the CDR3 is TGTGCCAGCAGCTTAGGGGGGAGCAGGGGAGACAATGAGCAGTTCTTC.

The chain recombines TRBV20-1 with TRBJ1-1; D gene ambiguous. This CDR3 comprises 14 residues. V dropped 3 bases and J dropped 0 bases, with 11 bases sitting between them. Germline assignment: CDR1 DFQATT and CDR2 SNEGSKA (reference sequence). In DNA form, the CDR3 reads TGCAGTGCTAGTTTCGGAGGGTTGAACACTGAAGCTTTCTTT. It encodes CSASFGGLNTEAFF.

The J gene is TRBJ1-2, the V gene TRBV4-3; TRBD1 aligns across 8 bases. The germline CDR1 and CDR2 sequences are LGHNA and YSLEER. The junction had 7 bases not matched to a gene; V was cut back by 3 bases and J by 4 bases. The CDR3 is 15 residues long. The CDR3 region is CASSHLTGDTYGYTF. The CDR3 region has the DNA TGCGCCAGCAGCCATCTGACAGGGGATACCTATGGCTACACCTTC.

In its sample, this clonotype was seen a few times. The chain combines TRBV10-3 with TRBJ2-5; D ambiguous. The germline CDR1 and CDR2 sequences are ENHRY and SYGVKD. Trimming took 3 bases from V and 6 from J, leaving 5 bases between them. The CDR3 extends over 11 amino acids. The CDR3 loop reads CAISDLKTQYF. In nucleotides, the CDR3 is TGTGCCATCAGTGATTTGAAGACCCAGTACTTC.

The chain combines TRBV2 with TRBJ2-5; 9 nucleotides line up with TRBD1. The end of the DNA fits TRBJ2-7 better, so the J call may be wrong. Germline CDR1 is SNHLY and CDR2 is FYNNEI. The CDR3 contains 16 residues. CDR3 nucleotide sequence: TGTGCCAGAGCCAGGACGCGGACAGGGGAGGACTACGAGCAGTACTTC. Translated, it gives CARARTRTGEDYEQYF.

This clonotype was picked up a small number of times. The J gene is TRBJ2-7, the V gene TRBV20-1, with 8 bases identical to TRBD2. Germline CDR1 and CDR2: DFQATT and SNEGSKA (reference sequence). The CDR3 is made up of 11 amino acids. The chain's CDR3 is CGGRSSYEQYF. CDR3 sequence (DNA): TGCGGCGGGAGGTCGTCCTACGAGCAGTACTTC.

V gene TRBV7-9 combines with J gene TRBJ1-1; D not certain. Germline lookup yields CDR1 SEHNR and CDR2 FQNEAQ (reference sequence). This CDR3 has 14 residues. V lost 3 bases to trimming and J lost 5 bases, with 13 bases between them. CDR3 region: CASSLGSGMTEAFF. CDR3 DNA sequence: TGTGCCAGCAGCTTGGGATCGGGGATGACTGAAGCTTTCTTT.